This T cell receptor beta chain was recovered during a study of blood T cell repertoires in COVID-19. Study-wide context: COVID-19 samples from acute and convalescent phases originated in the United States, Italy and Spain.

The CDR3 runs 14 residues. Germline V gives CDR1 MNHEY, CDR2 SMNVEV (reference sequence). The J segment lost 2 bases and the V segment lost 6 bases, leaving 4 bases of the junction unmatched. In the source study's methods: Estimated nucleated cell counts came from reference gene primer amplification. Assay used: immunoSEQ multiplex PCR; TCRdb lists only in-frame clones, some missing. V and J calls and clone size are as listed in that table; D and trimming were resolved from the DNA. The sample consists of fewer than 500,000 clones, approximately 90% of them appearing once. Adults between about 18 and 89 years of age took part from about two dozen US areas. Cohort 3 recovery required two negative PCRs, clearance, or symptom resolution.

The receptor was derived from a woman between 18 and 29 years old who had recovered from COVID-19. The chain combines TRBV27 with TRBJ1-2, with TRBD1 matching over 9 bases. The material sequenced was PBMCs or T cells enriched from blood (not recorded which). The CDR3 loop is CASRGTGMNYGYTF. The CDR3 DNA reads as TGTGCCAGCAGGGGGACAGGGATGAACTATGGCTACACCTTC.